The 8 T cell receptor beta chains below come from one sample, sequenced in a study of blood T cell repertoires in COVID-19. Produced via immunoSEQ multiplex PCR; TCRdb's table is partial and in-frame only. The data show under 200,000 clones, with 88% seen just once and 5% to 6.5% held by the top ten. The sequenced sample consisted of peripheral blood. The receptor source for this set is a middle-aged man with active or convalescent COVID-19.

V is TRBV5-1 and J is TRBJ2-5, with TRBD1 matching 9 bases. Germline loops: CDR1 SGHRS, CDR2 YFSETQ. The CDR3 runs to 15 residues. V gave up 1 base and J gave up 1 base; unmatched junction bases: 2. Here the CDR3 reads CASSLSDRGQETQYF. The CDR3 DNA sequence: TGCGCCAGCAGCTTGTCGGACAGGGGCCAAGAGACCCAGTACTTC.

This clone showed up just a few times. The chain uses TRBV28 and TRBJ1-2; TRBD1 might be the D (5 bases). V was clipped by 8 bases and J by 0 bases, with 16 bases between them. Germline CDR1 is MDHEN and CDR2 is SYDVKM. The CDR3 has 15 residues. The CDR3 loop is CASDRGTRTNYGYTF. The DNA of the CDR3 is TGTGCCAGCGATCGGGGGACCCGGACTAACTATGGCTACACCTTC.

The rearrangement uses TRBV5-1 and TRBJ2-1; D perhaps matches TRBD2 (5 bases). CDR3 length equals 15 residues. Trimming stripped 0 bases from V and 7 bases from J, with 14 bases between. Per germline, CDR1 SGHRS and CDR2 YFSETQ. This CDR3 is CASSLAAGVGNEQFF. The CDR3 DNA follows: TGCGCCAGCAGCTTGGCCGCGGGTGTGGGTAATGAGCAGTTCTTC.

The chain uses TRBV15 and TRBJ1-3; D is possibly TRBD1 (6 bases). The V end lost 2 bases, the J end lost 4 bases, and 15 bases lay between the germline ends. The CDR3 is made up of 16 amino acids. From germline, CDR1 is LNHNV and CDR2 YYDKDF (reference sequence). CDR3 loop: CATSRHLRDTGNTIYF. The DNA of the CDR3 is TGTGCCACCAGCAGACATCTCAGGGACACGGGAAACACCATATATTTT.

The V gene is TRBV27, the J gene TRBJ2-1, with 10 bases matching TRBD1. Germline assignment: CDR1 MNHEY and CDR2 SMNVEV (reference sequence). V shed 5 bases, J shed 2 bases, and the junction held 3 bases outside the gene matches. CDR3 length: 15 amino acids. The CDR3 bases are TGTGCCAGCAGTACTGACAGGGGGCCCTACAATGAGCAGTTCTTC. Translating it yields CASSTDRGPYNEQFF.

The chain uses TRBV3-1 (or the pseudogene TRBV3-2) and TRBJ1-1, with 7 bases fitting TRBD1. The ends lost 0 bases at V and 6 bases at J; junction bases unmatched: 7. The germline gives CDR1 LGHDT, CDR2 YNNKEL (reference sequence). The CDR3 consists of 15 residues. The CDR3 sequence is CASSQDLAGGAEAFF. CDR3 sequence (DNA): TGTGCCAGCAGCCAAGATCTCGCAGGGGGAGCTGAAGCTTTCTTT.

Only a few counts were recorded for this clone. The J gene is TRBJ1-1, the V gene TRBV9; no firm D call. CDR3 length equals 14 residues. Germline V gene sequence: CDR1 SGDLS, CDR2 YYNGEE. The ends were cut back, 1 base at V and 4 bases at J, with 11 bases in the middle. This CDR3 is CASSVIVSGTEAFF. CDR3 in DNA: TGTGCCAGCAGCGTAATAGTCTCAGGCACTGAAGCTTTCTTT.

This clone appeared a single time. The CDR3 sequence is CASSIVSAEKLFF. In DNA form, the CDR3 reads TGTGCCAGTAGTATAGTCTCCGCGGAAAAACTGTTTTTT. The rearrangement uses TRBV19 and TRBJ1-4; no clear D. The CDR3 length is 13 residues. Germline CDR1 reads LNHDA; CDR2 reads SQIVND (reference sequence). V dropped 1 base and J dropped 8 bases, with 8 bases sitting between them.